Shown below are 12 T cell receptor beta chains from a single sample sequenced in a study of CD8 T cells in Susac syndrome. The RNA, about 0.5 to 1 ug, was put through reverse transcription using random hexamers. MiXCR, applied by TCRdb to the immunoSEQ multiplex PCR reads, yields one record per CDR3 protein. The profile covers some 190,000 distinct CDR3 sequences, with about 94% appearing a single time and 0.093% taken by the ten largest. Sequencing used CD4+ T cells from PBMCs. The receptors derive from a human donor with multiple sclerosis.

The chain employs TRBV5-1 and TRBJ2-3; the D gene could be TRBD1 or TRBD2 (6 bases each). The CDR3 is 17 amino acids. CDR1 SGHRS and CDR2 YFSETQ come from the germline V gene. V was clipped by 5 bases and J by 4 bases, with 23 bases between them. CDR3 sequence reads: CASRSGEQGIGADTQYF. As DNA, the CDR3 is TGCGCCAGCAGGTCGGGGGAACAGGGAATAGGGGCAGATACGCAGTATTTT.

This chain's CDR3 is CASRRTSGGSYEQYF. CDR3 nucleotide sequence: TGTGCCAGCAGACGGACTAGCGGGGGTTCATACGAGCAGTACTTC. The J gene is TRBJ2-7, the V gene TRBV2; 13 bases are a match to TRBD2. V lost 6 bases to trimming and J lost 4 bases; unmatched junction nucleotides: 6. The CDR3 is 15 residues long. Germline lookup yields CDR1 SNHLY and CDR2 FYNNEI.

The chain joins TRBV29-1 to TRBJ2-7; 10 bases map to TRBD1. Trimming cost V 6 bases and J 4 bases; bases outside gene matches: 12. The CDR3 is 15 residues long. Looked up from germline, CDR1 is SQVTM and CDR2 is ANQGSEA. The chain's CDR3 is CSVAGTGAPRYEQYF. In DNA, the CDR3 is TGCAGCGTCGCCGGGACAGGGGCTCCCCGGTACGAGCAGTACTTC.

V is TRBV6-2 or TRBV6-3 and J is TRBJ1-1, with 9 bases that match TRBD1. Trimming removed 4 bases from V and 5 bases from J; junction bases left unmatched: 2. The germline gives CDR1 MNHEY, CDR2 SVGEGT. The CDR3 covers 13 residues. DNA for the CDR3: TGTGCCAGCAGTTGGGACAGGGTGACTGAAGCTTTCTTT. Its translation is CASSWDRVTEAFF.

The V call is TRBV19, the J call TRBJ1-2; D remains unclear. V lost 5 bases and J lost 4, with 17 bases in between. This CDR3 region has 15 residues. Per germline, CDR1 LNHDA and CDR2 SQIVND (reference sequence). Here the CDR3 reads CASSQRAAEIYGYTF. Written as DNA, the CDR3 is TGTGCCAGTAGTCAGCGCGCGGCCGAGATCTATGGCTACACCTTC.

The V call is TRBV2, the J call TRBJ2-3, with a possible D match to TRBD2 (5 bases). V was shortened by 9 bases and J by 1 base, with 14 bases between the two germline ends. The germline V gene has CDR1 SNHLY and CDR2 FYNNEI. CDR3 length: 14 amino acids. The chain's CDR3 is CARYQVGGTDTQYF. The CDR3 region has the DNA TGTGCCAGGTACCAGGTGGGAGGCACAGATACGCAGTATTTT.

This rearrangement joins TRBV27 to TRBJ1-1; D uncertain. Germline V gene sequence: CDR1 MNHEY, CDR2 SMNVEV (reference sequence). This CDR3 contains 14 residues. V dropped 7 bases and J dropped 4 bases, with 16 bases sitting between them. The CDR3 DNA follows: TGTGCCAGCACCCCAGGTCCCAAGGGCACTGAAGCTTTCTTT. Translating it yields CASTPGPKGTEAFF.

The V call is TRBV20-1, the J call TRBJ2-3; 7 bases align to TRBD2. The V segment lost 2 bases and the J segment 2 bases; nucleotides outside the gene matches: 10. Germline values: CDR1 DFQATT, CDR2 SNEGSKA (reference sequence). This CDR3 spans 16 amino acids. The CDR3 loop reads CSARSPGLADTDTQYF. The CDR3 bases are TGCAGTGCTAGATCCCCCGGTCTAGCGGACACAGATACGCAGTATTTT.

The CDR3 nucleotides are TGCAGTGCTAGTAAACACGGACTGCGGGATAACGAGCAGTACTTC. It translates to CSASKHGLRDNEQYF. The chain carries TRBV20-1 and TRBJ2-7; D is perhaps TRBD2 (6 bases). CDR1 and CDR2 from the germline V gene are DFQATT and SNEGSKA (reference sequence). With 3 bases removed from V and 5 bases from J, the gap between germline ends came to 20 bases. CDR3 length: 15 residues.

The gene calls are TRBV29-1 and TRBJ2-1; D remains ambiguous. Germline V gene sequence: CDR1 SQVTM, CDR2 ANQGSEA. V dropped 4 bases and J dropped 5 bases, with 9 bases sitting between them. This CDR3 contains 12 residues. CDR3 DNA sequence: TGCAGCGTTGCGGACGGAGACAATGAGCAGTTCTTC. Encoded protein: CSVADGDNEQFF.

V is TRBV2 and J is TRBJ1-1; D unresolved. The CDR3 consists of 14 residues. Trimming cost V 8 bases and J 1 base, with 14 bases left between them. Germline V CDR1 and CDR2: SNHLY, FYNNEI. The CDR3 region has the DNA TGTGCCAGCCACACCCCGGGAAGGAACACTGAAGCTTTCTTT. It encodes CASHTPGRNTEAFF.

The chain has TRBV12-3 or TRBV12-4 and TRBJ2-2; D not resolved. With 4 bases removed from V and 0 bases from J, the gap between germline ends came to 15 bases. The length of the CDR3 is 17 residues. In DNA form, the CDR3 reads TGTGCCAGCAGTTGGACCCACACCCCTACGAACACCGGGGAGCTGTTTTTT. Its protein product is CASSWTHTPTNTGELFF.